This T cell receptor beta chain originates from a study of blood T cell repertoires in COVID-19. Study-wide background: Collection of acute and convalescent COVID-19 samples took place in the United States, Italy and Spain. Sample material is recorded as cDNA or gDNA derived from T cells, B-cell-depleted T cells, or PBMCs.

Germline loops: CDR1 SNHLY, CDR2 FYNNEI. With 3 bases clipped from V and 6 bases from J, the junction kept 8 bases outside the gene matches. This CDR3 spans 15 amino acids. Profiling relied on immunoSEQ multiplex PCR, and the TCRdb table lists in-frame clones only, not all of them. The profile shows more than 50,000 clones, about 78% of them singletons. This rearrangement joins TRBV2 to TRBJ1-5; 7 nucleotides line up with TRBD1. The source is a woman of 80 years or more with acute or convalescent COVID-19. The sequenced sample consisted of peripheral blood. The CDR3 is CASSEIVSGGQPQHF. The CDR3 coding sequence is TGTGCCAGCAGTGAGATCGTTTCAGGGGGTCAGCCCCAGCATTTT. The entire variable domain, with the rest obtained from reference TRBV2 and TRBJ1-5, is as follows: EPEVTQTPSHQVTQMGQEVILRCVPISNHLYFYWYRQILGQKVEFLVSFYNNEISEKSEIFDDQFSVERPDGSNFTLKIRSTKLEDSAMYFCASSEIVSGGQPQHFGDGTRLSIL.